The 22 T cell receptor beta chains listed next were all sequenced from one sample in a study of radiation and T cells in renal cell carcinoma. This sample's time point: baseline pretreatment blood. Stated treatment: 15 Gy SBRT to primary tumor, nephrectomy 4 weeks later. TCRdb's table, derived via immunoSEQ multiplex PCR, lists solely in-frame clones and lacks some. The sample carries some 150,000 clones, around nine tenths recorded once. This specimen consisted of blood, obtained from a patient whose treatment included radiotherapy and nephrectomy. Receptors were obtained from a woman aged 45-60 years with renal cell carcinoma.

The J gene is TRBJ2-1, the V gene TRBV11-2; 9 nucleotides match TRBD2. Germline V CDR1 and CDR2: SGHAT, FQNNGV. The J segment lost 6 bases and the V segment lost 7 bases, leaving 19 bases of the junction unmatched. The CDR3 is made up of 18 amino acids. The CDR3, as DNA: TGTGCCAGCACCCTCGGAGCGGGGGGATACCCCATGGGCAATGAGCAGTTCTTC. Protein: CASTLGAGGYPMGNEQFF.

V usage is TRBV6-1 and J usage is TRBJ2-7; 11 bases are a match to TRBD2. This CDR3 is built from 14 residues. The germline CDR1 and CDR2 sequences are MNHNS and SASEGT. After removal of 6 bases from V and 4 bases from J, the junction contained 5 bases not matched to a gene. The CDR3 bases are TGTGCCAGCAGCCATAGCGGGAGGGTGTACGAGCAGTACTTC. It translates to CASSHSGRVYEQYF.

The genes are TRBV6-1 and TRBJ1-5; D not resolved. The CDR3 extends over 13 amino acids. The V gene lost 10 bases and the J gene lost 8 bases, with 18 bases spanning the gap. Germline V gene data show CDR1 as MNHNS and CDR2 as SASEGT. Here the CDR3 reads CATYNGFGKPQHF. CDR3 nucleotides: TGTGCCACTTATAATGGTTTTGGGAAGCCCCAGCATTTT.

The chain has TRBV5-1 and TRBJ1-6; D is ambiguous. Germline V gene sequence: CDR1 SGHRS, CDR2 YFSETQ. This CDR3 has 17 amino acids. V gave up 0 bases and J gave up 2 bases, with 12 bases separating them. The CDR3 loop reads CASSLGHPKTYNSPLHF. Here the CDR3 DNA reads TGCGCCAGCAGCTTGGGACACCCTAAAACCTATAATTCACCCCTCCACTTT.

The chain recombines TRBV4-2 with TRBJ2-3, with 14 nucleotides matching TRBD2. The germline CDR1 and CDR2 sequences are LGHNA and YNFKEQ. The CDR3 length is 18 residues. Unmatched junction bases numbered 8, after V lost 0 bases and J lost 6 bases. CDR3 protein: CASSQDPGLAGAGDTQYF. Written as DNA, the CDR3 is TGTGCCAGCAGCCAAGATCCGGGACTAGCGGGGGCAGGGGATACGCAGTATTTT.

The genes are TRBV7-2 and TRBJ2-7; D is tentatively TRBD1 or TRBD2 (5 bases each). The V and J ends lost 0 bases and 0 bases respectively, with 12 bases between them. This CDR3 comprises 16 residues. Germline V lookup: CDR1 SGHTA, CDR2 FQGNSA. CDR3 sequence reads: CASSLAGTVSSYEQYF. As DNA, the CDR3 is TGTGCCAGCAGCTTAGCGGGGACCGTCAGCTCCTACGAGCAGTACTTC.

The CDR3 protein is CASSYSGLAASEQYF. The CDR3 DNA reads TGTGCCAGCAGTTACTCCGGACTAGCGGCCTCCGAGCAGTACTTC. The chain is built from TRBV6-6 and TRBJ2-7, with 10 bases that match TRBD2. J gave up 6 bases and V 0 bases, and 5 bases lay outside the gene matches. In germline, CDR1 is MNHNY, CDR2 SVGAGI (reference sequence). CDR3 length: 15 residues.

The V gene is TRBV19, the J gene TRBJ2-5, with D perhaps TRBD1 (6 bases). Trimming stripped 2 bases from V and 2 bases from J, with 18 bases between. From germline, CDR1 is LNHDA and CDR2 SQIVND (reference sequence). The CDR3 length is 17 residues. This CDR3 is CASSIPKQGLFQETQYF. The CDR3, as DNA: TGTGCCAGTAGTATACCTAAACAGGGATTGTTTCAAGAGACCCAGTACTTC.

J is TRBJ1-2 and V is TRBV7-2; TRBD1 matches 7 bases. CDR1 and CDR2 (germline): SGHTA, FQGNSA. This CDR3 comprises 12 residues. The V segment lost 5 bases and the J segment 7 bases; nucleotides outside the gene matches: 4. In DNA, the CDR3 is TGTGCCAGCAGCCTAGACAGGGCTGGCTACACCTTC. Amino acids: CASSLDRAGYTF.

Turning to this clone: Other DNA sequences of this sample code for an identical CDR3. The chain joins TRBV30 to TRBJ1-5; no definite D call. Germline lookup yields CDR1 GTSNPN and CDR2 SVGIG (reference sequence). Trimming took 0 bases from V and 4 from J, leaving 7 bases between them. The CDR3 is made up of 13 amino acids. This CDR3 is CAWSVRDNQPQHF. CDR3 nucleotide sequence: TGTGCCTGGAGTGTACGAGATAATCAGCCCCAGCATTTT.

The chain joins TRBV2 to TRBJ2-7, with TRBD1 identical over 8 bases. The junction had 10 bases not matched to a gene; V was cut back by 11 bases and J by 1 base. Germline V gives CDR1 SNHLY, CDR2 FYNNEI. This CDR3 region has 14 residues. CDR3 nucleotide sequence: TGTGCCTCGAACGAGGACAGGGATTCCTACGAGCAGTACTTC. This sequence encodes CASNEDRDSYEQYF. Full variable domain (remainder filled in from reference TRBV2 and TRBJ2-7): EPEVTQTPSHQVTQMGQEVILRCVPISNHLYFYWYRQILGQKVEFLVSFYNNEISEKSEIFDDQFSVERPDGSNFTLKIRSTKLEDSAMYFCASNEDRDSYEQYFGPGTRLTVT.

This rearrangement joins TRBV11-2 to TRBJ2-3; D is undetermined. The germline CDR1 and CDR2 sequences are SGHAT and FQNNGV. This CDR3 spans 12 amino acids. V was pared by 0 bases and J by 6 bases, with 4 bases between. In DNA, the CDR3 is TGTGCCAGCAGCTTAGAACCGGATACGCAGTATTTT. It encodes CASSLEPDTQYF.

This clone was recorded many times. V and J are TRBV4-1 and TRBJ1-3, with a possible D match to TRBD1 (5 bases). The CDR3 loop spans 14 amino acids. Germline V lookup: CDR1 MGHRA, CDR2 YSYEKL. V lost 2 bases and J lost 9, with 14 bases in between. The CDR3: CASSQPSTGSTIYF. The CDR3 DNA sequence: TGCGCCAGCAGCCAACCCTCTACAGGATCCACCATATATTTT.

This clone came up a few times. The rearrangement links TRBV4-1 to TRBJ1-1, with D maybe TRBD1 (5 bases). The CDR3 loop spans 15 amino acids. In germline, CDR1 is MGHRA, CDR2 YSYEKL. The germline V and J ends were trimmed by 0 bases and 8 bases, with 16 bases remaining between them. DNA of the CDR3: TGCGCCAGCAGCCAAGAATGGGGGGGTTTAATGGAAGCTTTCTTT. It codes for CASSQEWGGLMEAFF.

V is TRBV7-3 and J is TRBJ2-1; D is possibly TRBD1 or TRBD2 (6 bases each). CDR1 SGHTA and CDR2 FQGTGA come from the germline V gene. This CDR3 has 15 amino acids. V lost 1 base and J 7 bases, leaving 14 bases between the germline ends. This CDR3 reads CASSLILGGMNEQFF. In DNA, the CDR3 is TGTGCCAGCAGCTTAATTTTAGGGGGGATGAATGAGCAGTTCTTC.

V and J are TRBV27 and TRBJ2-3; the D gene is possibly TRBD1 (5 bases). In germline, CDR1 is MNHEY, CDR2 SMNVEV (reference sequence). This CDR3 region has 14 residues. Trimming left V 10 bases short and J 4 bases short, with 18 bases between. CDR3 bases: TGTGCCACCCGCACCAGGGTTCGAGCAGATACGCAGTATTTT. Protein sequence: CATRTRVRADTQYF.

The chain employs TRBV10-3 and TRBJ1-5, with unresolved D. Deletions cut 3 bases from V and 4 bases from J, with 7 bases between. From germline, CDR1 is ENHRY and CDR2 SYGVKD. This CDR3 is 13 amino acids long. The CDR3 DNA reads TGTGCCATCAGTGACCCCAAAAATCAGCCCCAGCATTTT. Encoded protein: CAISDPKNQPQHF.

In the case of this clone: Other DNA sequences in the sample encode the same CDR3. The chain links TRBV30 to TRBJ1-1; D perhaps matches TRBD1 (5 bases). Germline CDR1 GTSNPN, CDR2 SVGIG (reference sequence). V was pared by 2 bases and J by 4 bases, with 5 bases between. The CDR3 sequence is 11 residues long. Here the CDR3 DNA reads TGTGCCTGGAGTAGGGGCACTGAAGCTTTCTTT. It yields the protein CAWSRGTEAFF.

The CDR3 protein is CASSDPGLPGLGANVLTF. The CDR3 coding sequence is TGTGCCAGCAGTGACCCGGGACTCCCGGGACTGGGGGCCAACGTCCTGACTTTC. This chain links TRBV6-1 with TRBJ2-6; a possible D gene is TRBD2 (6 bases). Trimming stripped 3 bases from V and 4 bases from J, with 19 bases between. From germline, CDR1 is MNHNS and CDR2 SASEGT. This CDR3 contains 18 residues.

Points on this clone: Compared with germline, one end of the junction differs, possibly owing to a read error. This sequence joins TRBV7-7 and TRBJ1-1, with D unclear. Germline CDR1 reads SSHAT; CDR2 reads FNYEAQ (reference sequence). This CDR3 contains 13 residues. The DNA for the CDR3 is TGTGCTAGCAGCTTGGGCGAGAACACTGAAGCTTTCTTT. Encoded protein: CASSLGENTEAFF.

V is TRBV6-1 and J is TRBJ1-3, with D tentatively TRBD1 (5 bases). The germline CDR1 and CDR2 sequences are MNHNS and SASEGT. This CDR3 spans 15 amino acids. The V end was cut by 7 bases, the J end by 0 bases, with 13 bases between. The CDR3 DNA reads TGTGCCAGCAAGGTTCAGGACATCTCTGGAAACACCATATATTTT. Residues: CASKVQDISGNTIYF.

The chain combines TRBV5-1 with TRBJ1-1; tentative D call: TRBD1 (5 bases). CDR3 length: 14 amino acids. V was shortened by 4 bases and J by 3 bases, with 13 bases between the two germline ends. CDR1 and CDR2 (germline): SGHRS, YFSETQ. CDR3 nucleotides: TGCGCCAGCAGCAGCAGGGAATCGGACACTGAAGCTTTCTTT. Translating gives CASSSRESDTEAFF.